The rows below give T cell receptor beta chains drawn from one sample of a study of blood T cells in healthy people across ages. TCRdb passed the 5' RACE reads through MiXCR, listing each CDR3 protein once. Among about 680,000 distinct CDR3 sequences listed, around 45% were seen once. The sample consisted of blood. The receptors here all came from a woman in her sixties in good health. CDR3s include the opening cysteine and the closing phenylalanine or tryptophan. D genes are given only for firm matches. Where a row states a size, it is once, few, many or the class of an expanded clone; other rows omit it.

v_gene: TRBV27; abundance: .; d_gene: TRBD1; j_gene: TRBJ1-4; CDR3nt: TGTGCCAGCAGACCATCCGCAGGGGGAACTAATGAAAAACTGTTTTTT; CDR3aa: CASRPSAGGTNEKLFF
v_gene: TRBV6-2/TRBV6-3; abundance: .; d_gene: TRBD1; j_gene: TRBJ1-2; CDR3nt: TGTGCCAGCACCGACAGGGGCCGCGGCTACACCTTC; CDR3aa: CASTDRGRGYTF
v_gene: TRBV5-1; abundance: .; d_gene: .; j_gene: TRBJ2-3; CDR3nt: TGCGCCAGCAGCTACCCTACGGGGGTCCTCGGGGCAGATACGCAGTATTTT; CDR3aa: CASSYPTGVLGADTQYF
v_gene: TRBV12-3/TRBV12-4; abundance: .; d_gene: .; j_gene: TRBJ2-1; CDR3nt: TGTGCAGTCGGCGGGCCCGATAGGGACAATGAGCAGTTCTTC; CDR3aa: CAVGGPDRDNEQFF
v_gene: TRBV5-5; abundance: few; d_gene: .; j_gene: TRBJ1-1; CDR3nt: TGTGCCAGCAGCCCGTGGGCTGGGGGCCCGAACACTGAAGCTTTCTTT; CDR3aa: CASSPWAGGPNTEAFF
v_gene: TRBV29-1; abundance: .; d_gene: .; j_gene: TRBJ2-7; CDR3nt: TGCAGCGTTGGTCGTCGAACACTCCTCAACAATGAGCAGTACTTC; CDR3aa: CSVGRRTLLNNEQYF
v_gene: TRBV4-2; abundance: .; d_gene: TRBD1; j_gene: TRBJ1-1; CDR3nt: TGTGCCAGCAGCCGAGAGCCCGGGACAGGGGGCACTGAAGCTTTCTTT; CDR3aa: CASSREPGTGGTEAFF
v_gene: TRBV7-2; abundance: .; d_gene: .; j_gene: TRBJ2-7; CDR3nt: TGTGCCAGCAGCCCCCAGGGATACTACGAGCAGTACTTC; CDR3aa: CASSPQGYYEQYF
v_gene: TRBV18; abundance: .; d_gene: .; j_gene: TRBJ2-7; CDR3nt: TGTGCCAGCTCACCTAGGCTCCAAACAGAGAGCTCCTACGAGCAGTACTTC; CDR3aa: CASSPRLQTESSYEQYF
v_gene: TRBV10-3; abundance: .; d_gene: TRBD1; j_gene: TRBJ2-1; CDR3nt: TGTGCCATCAATCCGGACAGGGTCGGTGAGCAGTTCTTC; CDR3aa: CAINPDRVGEQFF
v_gene: TRBV30; abundance: once; d_gene: TRBD1; j_gene: TRBJ1-1; CDR3nt: TGTGCCTGGAGTTCAGACAGGGATACTGAAGCTTTCTTT; CDR3aa: CAWSSDRDTEAFF
v_gene: TRBV12-3/TRBV12-4; abundance: .; d_gene: TRBD1; j_gene: TRBJ2-5; CDR3nt: TGTACCAGCACCAAGAACAGGGGGCTCAAGACCCAGTACTTC; CDR3aa: CTSTKNRGLKTQYF
v_gene: TRBV5-1; abundance: .; d_gene: TRBD2; j_gene: TRBJ2-7; CDR3nt: TGCGCCAGCAGCTTGGGCGGGACTAGGGGGGCCGAGCAGTACTTC; CDR3aa: CASSLGGTRGAEQYF
v_gene: TRBV29-1; abundance: few; d_gene: .; j_gene: TRBJ1-5; CDR3nt: TGCAGCGTAGCTACAGGGAATGTAGATCAGCCCCAGCATTTT; CDR3aa: CSVATGNVDQPQHF
v_gene: TRBV20-1; abundance: few; d_gene: .; j_gene: TRBJ2-3; CDR3nt: TGCAGTGCTAGAGATCGGTTTGGGGGAGGCACAGATACGCAGTATTTT; CDR3aa: CSARDRFGGGTDTQYF
v_gene: TRBV7-2; abundance: many; d_gene: .; j_gene: TRBJ1-2; CDR3nt: TGTGCCAGCAGTGCTACACGGGGGAACTATGGCTACACCTTC; CDR3aa: CASSATRGNYGYTF
v_gene: TRBV7-2; abundance: .; d_gene: .; j_gene: TRBJ2-5; CDR3nt: TGTGCCAGCAGCGACTTGGGTGGGAACCAAGAGACCCAGTACTTC; CDR3aa: CASSDLGGNQETQYF
v_gene: TRBV20-1; abundance: .; d_gene: TRBD2; j_gene: TRBJ2-1; CDR3nt: TGCAGTGCTAGAGACGCTAGCGGGGGCCGGAACAATGAGCAGTTCTTC; CDR3aa: CSARDASGGRNNEQFF
v_gene: TRBV30; abundance: .; d_gene: .; j_gene: TRBJ2-7; CDR3nt: TGTGCCTGGAGTGTACTTCGTCTAGTTCGGGGGACGGAGCAGTACTTC; CDR3aa: CAWSVLRLVRGTEQYF
v_gene: TRBV9; abundance: once; d_gene: .; j_gene: TRBJ2-5; CDR3nt: TGTGCCAGCAGCACAAACACAGGGAGCGATGAGCAGTACTTC; CDR3aa: CASSTNTGSDEQYF
v_gene: TRBV20-1; abundance: .; d_gene: .; j_gene: TRBJ1-2; CDR3nt: TGCAGTGCAACGGACACCTATGGCTACACCTTC; CDR3aa: CSATDTYGYTF
v_gene: TRBV6-6; abundance: few; d_gene: .; j_gene: TRBJ1-4; CDR3nt: TGTGCCAGCAGTTATCAGGATAATGAAAAACTGTTTTTT; CDR3aa: CASSYQDNEKLFF
v_gene: TRBV9; abundance: once; d_gene: TRBD1; j_gene: TRBJ2-1; CDR3nt: TGTGCCAGCAGCGTAGCTACAGGACAGGGTGAGCAGTTCTTC; CDR3aa: CASSVATGQGEQFF
v_gene: TRBV20-1; abundance: few; d_gene: .; j_gene: TRBJ2-7; CDR3nt: TGCAGTGCTAGAGACTCGGGACGGTTCTACGAGCAGTACTTC; CDR3aa: CSARDSGRFYEQYF
v_gene: TRBV29-1; abundance: .; d_gene: TRBD1; j_gene: TRBJ2-1; CDR3nt: TGCAGCGGGAGGACAGGGGGCAATTGGGAGCAGTTCTTC; CDR3aa: CSGRTGGNWEQFF
v_gene: TRBV7-9; abundance: .; d_gene: TRBD2; j_gene: TRBJ2-1; CDR3nt: TGTGCCAGCAGCGCAGGACTAGCGGGAGGGAGTAATGAGCAGTTCTTC; CDR3aa: CASSAGLAGGSNEQFF
v_gene: TRBV28; abundance: few; d_gene: .; j_gene: TRBJ2-3; CDR3nt: TGTGCCAGCTGCCTCCGTGGGAGCACAGATACGCAGTATTTT; CDR3aa: CASCLRGSTDTQYF
v_gene: TRBV5-5; abundance: few; d_gene: .; j_gene: TRBJ1-3; CDR3nt: TGTGCCAGCAAGCGGGACGAGGACCTTAACACCATATATTTT; CDR3aa: CASKRDEDLNTIYF
v_gene: TRBV28; abundance: .; d_gene: TRBD2; j_gene: TRBJ2-1; CDR3nt: TGTGCCAGCAGTTCAGGGACTAGCGGGACCAATGAGCAGTTCTTC; CDR3aa: CASSSGTSGTNEQFF
v_gene: TRBV29-1; abundance: .; d_gene: TRBD1; j_gene: TRBJ1-1; CDR3nt: TGCAGCGTTGTAGGGGGCAGCTCTTCTAGCACTGAAGCTTTCTTT; CDR3aa: CSVVGGSSSSTEAFF
v_gene: TRBV29-1; abundance: few; d_gene: .; j_gene: TRBJ2-3; CDR3nt: TGCAGCTCCAGGGATACAGATACGCAGTATTTT; CDR3aa: CSSRDTDTQYF
v_gene: TRBV7-3; abundance: .; d_gene: .; j_gene: TRBJ2-5; CDR3nt: TGTGCCAGCAGCTTAGAAAGTAGCTTGGTCGGGACCCAGTACTTC; CDR3aa: CASSLESSLVGTQYF
v_gene: TRBV5-1; abundance: .; d_gene: TRBD1; j_gene: TRBJ2-3; CDR3nt: TGCGCCAGCAGCACCGGACAGGGGGGCACAGATACGCAGTATTTT; CDR3aa: CASSTGQGGTDTQYF
v_gene: TRBV24-1; abundance: few; d_gene: .; j_gene: TRBJ2-6; CDR3nt: TGTGCCACCAGTGAGACGGGGGCCAACGTCCTGACTTTC; CDR3aa: CATSETGANVLTF
v_gene: TRBV29-1; abundance: .; d_gene: TRBD1; j_gene: TRBJ1-1; CDR3nt: TGCAGCGTTGTCGGGGGGGGGACAGCGAACACTGAAGCTTTCTTT; CDR3aa: CSVVGGGTANTEAFF
v_gene: TRBV29-1; abundance: .; d_gene: .; j_gene: TRBJ2-7; CDR3nt: TGCAGCGTTGTTGGCGGAACCGGGTACGAGCAGTACTTC; CDR3aa: CSVVGGTGYEQYF
v_gene: TRBV20-1; abundance: .; d_gene: .; j_gene: TRBJ2-7; CDR3nt: TGCAGTGTTCGGCAGAGCTCCTACAAGCAGTACTTC; CDR3aa: CSVRQSSYKQYF
v_gene: TRBV9; abundance: few; d_gene: .; j_gene: TRBJ2-1; CDR3nt: TGTGCCAGCAGTACTAGGGATGCCCCTTACAATGAGCAGTTCTTC; CDR3aa: CASSTRDAPYNEQFF
v_gene: TRBV15; abundance: few; d_gene: .; j_gene: TRBJ2-5; CDR3nt: TGTGCCACCAGCAGAGCTGGGGAGACCCAGTACTTC; CDR3aa: CATSRAGETQYF
v_gene: TRBV25-1; abundance: .; d_gene: .; j_gene: TRBJ2-1; CDR3nt: TGTGCCACCAGACTGCGCTCCTACAATGAGCAGTTCTTC; CDR3aa: CATRLRSYNEQFF
v_gene: TRBV7-9; abundance: .; d_gene: TRBD1; j_gene: TRBJ2-1; CDR3nt: TGTGCCAGCAGCCGCGTCGGGACAGGGGGCGAAAGCTCCTACAATGAGCAGTTCTTC; CDR3aa: CASSRVGTGGESSYNEQFF
v_gene: TRBV3-1; abundance: few; d_gene: .; j_gene: TRBJ2-7; CDR3nt: TGTGCCAGCAGCCGCGGGAAAGCCTACGAGCAGTACTTC; CDR3aa: CASSRGKAYEQYF
v_gene: TRBV20-1; abundance: .; d_gene: TRBD1; j_gene: TRBJ2-7; CDR3nt: TGCAGTGCTAGAGGGACAGGGATCTACGAGCAGTACTTC; CDR3aa: CSARGTGIYEQYF
v_gene: TRBV15; abundance: .; d_gene: TRBD1; j_gene: TRBJ2-7; CDR3nt: TGTGCCACCAGCGGACGACAGGGCTACGAGCAGTACTTC; CDR3aa: CATSGRQGYEQYF
v_gene: TRBV10-3; abundance: once; d_gene: .; j_gene: TRBJ1-1; CDR3nt: TGTGCCATCAGTGAGTCGACGGGTGTTGGAACACGCATGAACACTGAAGCTTTCTTT; CDR3aa: CAISESTGVGTRMNTEAFF
v_gene: TRBV27; abundance: .; d_gene: .; j_gene: TRBJ2-7; CDR3nt: TGTGCCAGCAGTTCCATTACTAGAAGCGAGCAGTACTTC; CDR3aa: CASSSITRSEQYF
v_gene: TRBV20-1; abundance: few; d_gene: .; j_gene: TRBJ2-1; CDR3nt: TGCAGTGCTAGAGTTTGGGCGGATGAGCAGTTCTTC; CDR3aa: CSARVWADEQFF
v_gene: TRBV29-1; abundance: few; d_gene: TRBD2; j_gene: TRBJ2-3; CDR3nt: TGCAGCGTTGTCCGGGACTACCTACGGCGGGCCACAGATACGCAGTATTTT; CDR3aa: CSVVRDYLRRATDTQYF
v_gene: TRBV6-2/TRBV6-3; abundance: .; d_gene: .; j_gene: TRBJ2-6; CDR3nt: TGTGCCAGCAGTTACGGGCGCTCTGGGGCCAACGTCCTGACTTTC; CDR3aa: CASSYGRSGANVLTF
v_gene: TRBV29-1; abundance: .; d_gene: .; j_gene: TRBJ2-3; CDR3nt: TGCAGCCCCCTAGTCGGTGGCACAGATACGCAGTATTTT; CDR3aa: CSPLVGGTDTQYF
v_gene: TRBV29-1; abundance: .; d_gene: .; j_gene: TRBJ2-7; CDR3nt: TGCAGCGTTGCAGGGATCCTTGGCGAGCAGTACTTC; CDR3aa: CSVAGILGEQYF
v_gene: TRBV29-1; abundance: .; d_gene: .; j_gene: TRBJ2-7; CDR3nt: TGCAGCGTTGTGGGTGAGACAGAAGCCTACGAGCAGTACTTC; CDR3aa: CSVVGETEAYEQYF
v_gene: TRBV4-1; abundance: .; d_gene: .; j_gene: TRBJ2-5; CDR3nt: TGCGCCAGCAGCCAAGATTGGGGGGCAGAGACCCAGTACTTC; CDR3aa: CASSQDWGAETQYF
v_gene: TRBV10-3; abundance: .; d_gene: .; j_gene: TRBJ1-2; CDR3nt: TGTGCCATCAGTGATTCAAACTATGGCTACACCTTC; CDR3aa: CAISDSNYGYTF